The 13 T cell receptor beta chains reported below all come from one sample, sequenced in a study of blood T cell repertoires in COVID-19. Some clones are missing from TCRdb's copy, which holds only in-frame ones; the method was immunoSEQ multiplex PCR. Counted here are some 320,000 clones, 85% occurring once; the ten biggest clones make up 1.5% to 2%. The sequencing input was PBMCs or T cells enriched from blood (not recorded which). These receptors all stem from a woman aged 25 to 39 who had been exposed to COVID-19.

The chain links TRBV5-3 to TRBJ2-2; 11 bases fit TRBD2. TRBV5-3 is flagged as an ORF with uncertain function. This CDR3 is 18 amino acids long. V shed 1 base, J shed 4 bases, and the junction held 9 bases outside the gene matches. This CDR3 reads CARSLWLAGGKSTGELFF. The CDR3 DNA is TGTGCCAGAAGCTTGTGGCTAGCGGGGGGTAAAAGCACCGGGGAGCTGTTTTTT.

The V gene is TRBV7-2, the J gene TRBJ2-3; 11 bases line up with TRBD2. The V segment lost 3 bases and the J segment 8 bases; nucleotides outside the gene matches: 4. This CDR3 is 14 amino acids long. The germline V gene encodes CDR1 SGHTA and CDR2 FQGNSA. The CDR3: CASSFSGGAATQYF. For the CDR3, the DNA is TGTGCCAGCAGCTTTAGCGGGGGGGCCGCTACGCAGTATTTT.

This rearrangement joins TRBV20-1 to TRBJ2-7; unclear D gene. V was clipped by 1 base and J by 4 bases, with 5 bases between them. Per germline, CDR1 DFQATT and CDR2 SNEGSKA (reference sequence). The CDR3 consists of 11 residues. Here the CDR3 reads CSARVIYEQYF. CDR3 in DNA: TGCAGTGCTAGAGTTATTTACGAGCAGTACTTC.

The V and J genes are TRBV15 and TRBJ2-1, with D possibly being TRBD1 (6 bases). The germline CDR1 and CDR2 sequences are LNHNV and YYDKDF (reference sequence). The CDR3 spans 12 residues. Between the trimmed V and J ends, which lost 4 bases and 9 bases, there was a span of 10 bases. CDR3 loop: CATSTGAREQFF. The CDR3 nucleotides are TGTGCCACCAGCACAGGGGCGCGTGAGCAGTTCTTC.

The chain joins TRBV9 to TRBJ2-2; 14 bases are shared with TRBD2. CDR3 length: 17 amino acids. With V trimmed by 3 bases and J by 3 bases, 4 bases remained unmatched. Germline loops: CDR1 SGDLS, CDR2 YYNGEE. CDR3 protein: CASSGRLAGGDTGELFF. Written as DNA, the CDR3 is TGTGCCAGCAGCGGAAGACTAGCGGGGGGGGACACCGGGGAGCTGTTTTTT. Combining the CDR3 with reference TRBV9 and TRBJ2-2 gives the whole variable domain DSGVTQTPKHLITATGQRVTLRCSPRSGDLSVYWYQQSLDQGLQFLIQYYNGEERAKGNILERFSAQQFPDLHSELNLSSLELGDSALYFCASSGRLAGGDTGELFFGEGSRLTVL.

The chain recombines TRBV15 with TRBJ2-6, with D maybe TRBD2 (6 bases). The germline gives CDR1 LNHNV, CDR2 YYDKDF (reference sequence). The CDR3 is 17 residues long. V lost 3 bases, J lost 0 bases, and 12 bases lay in between. CDR3 in amino acids: CATSRRVGGSGANVLTF. CDR3 nucleotide sequence: TGTGCCACCAGCAGGCGGGTGGGGGGCTCTGGGGCCAACGTCCTGACTTTC.

V usage is TRBV20-1 and J usage is TRBJ1-6; TRBD1 might be the D (5 bases). V was shortened by 3 bases and J by 8 bases, with 17 bases between the two germline ends. The CDR3 is made up of 15 amino acids. Per germline, CDR1 DFQATT and CDR2 SNEGSKA (reference sequence). This CDR3 is CSASGADYSDSPLHF. The CDR3 DNA reads as TGCAGTGCTAGTGGGGCAGACTACTCCGATTCACCCCTCCACTTT.

The genes are TRBV7-8 and TRBJ1-2; 8 positions agree with TRBD1. Germline V CDR1 and CDR2: SGHVS, FQNEAQ. V trimming: 2 bases; J trimming: 4 bases; junction bases outside the gene matches: 6. This CDR3 region has 15 residues. This chain's CDR3 is CASSLSQGGAYGYTF. The CDR3 coding sequence is TGTGCCAGCAGCTTATCACAGGGGGGCGCCTATGGCTACACCTTC.

The count of this clone is one. The V and J genes are TRBV6-6 and TRBJ2-1, with D uncertain. V shed 8 bases and J shed 3 bases, with 8 bases lying between them. Germline V lookup: CDR1 MNHNY, CDR2 SVGAGI (reference sequence). This CDR3 has 12 amino acids. CDR3 nucleotides: TGTGCCAGCGGTGGGCTCTACAATGAGCAGTTCTTC. Its protein product is CASGGLYNEQFF.

The chain has TRBV6-5 and TRBJ1-5; a weak D match, TRBD1 (5 bases). The CDR3 spans 15 residues. V shed 5 bases and J shed 3 bases, with 14 bases lying between them. Germline values: CDR1 MNHEY, CDR2 SVGAGI. The CDR3 DNA reads as TGTGCCAGCAGTAATAATGGACAATTCAATCAGCCCCAGCATTTT. This codes for CASSNNGQFNQPQHF.

The V and J genes are TRBV27 and TRBJ1-5; maybe TRBD1 (5 bases). The ends were cut back, 6 bases at V and 7 bases at J, with 10 bases in the middle. Germline lookup yields CDR1 MNHEY and CDR2 SMNVEV (reference sequence). This CDR3 region has 12 residues. The CDR3 spells CASRGGSQPQHF. The CDR3, as DNA: TGTGCCAGCAGGGGGGGAAGCCAGCCCCAGCATTTT.

The chain has TRBV5-8 and TRBJ2-3; the D gene is possibly TRBD1 (6 bases). This CDR3 region has 13 residues. The V end was cut by 3 bases, the J end by 5 bases, with 10 bases between. The germline V gene has CDR1 SGHTS and CDR2 YDEGEE. For the CDR3, the DNA is TGTGCCAGCAGCTCAGGGGTGGTAGATACGCAGTATTTT. Its protein product is CASSSGVVDTQYF.

CDR3 loop: CASNPRATNTEAFF. Written as DNA, the CDR3 is TGTGCCAGCAATCCTAGAGCAACGAACACTGAAGCTTTCTTT. The gene calls are TRBV28 and TRBJ1-1; no definite D call. The CDR3 runs to 14 residues. The V gene's germline CDR1 is MDHEN and CDR2 SYDVKM. V lost 7 bases to trimming and J lost 1 base, with 13 bases between them. The full variable domain, with the rest looked up from reference TRBV28 and TRBJ1-1, is DVKVTQSSRYLVKRTGEKVFLECVQDMDHENMFWYRQDPGLGLRLIYFSYDVKMKEKGDIPEGYSVSREKKERFSLILESASTNQTSMYLCASNPRATNTEAFFGQGTRLTVV.